The clone carrying this T cell receptor (beta chain) was counted between two and nine times. Its antigen remains unidentified. An end of the junction does not agree with germline; a read error may underlie this. These data are taken from a study of neurological immune-mediated disorders. A single record per CDR3 protein comes from TCRdb applying MiXCR to the 5' RACE reads. The sample lists 71,000 or so distinct CDR3 sequences, about 5.2% occurring once. This CDR3 region has 12 residues. Points from the study as a whole: Healthy controls had more TCR clonal expansion than multiple sclerosis, which showed the least, whereas HTLV-1-associated myelopathy showed the most.

The clonotype comes from a woman younger than 45 with multiple sclerosis. The rearrangement joins TRBV12-3 or TRBV12-4 to TRBJ2-7, with D maybe TRBD2 (5 bases). The sample taken for sequencing was PBMCs. The CDR3: CDSSTGLYEQYF. Here the CDR3 DNA reads TGTGACAGCAGTACCGGACTTTACGAGCAGTACTTC.